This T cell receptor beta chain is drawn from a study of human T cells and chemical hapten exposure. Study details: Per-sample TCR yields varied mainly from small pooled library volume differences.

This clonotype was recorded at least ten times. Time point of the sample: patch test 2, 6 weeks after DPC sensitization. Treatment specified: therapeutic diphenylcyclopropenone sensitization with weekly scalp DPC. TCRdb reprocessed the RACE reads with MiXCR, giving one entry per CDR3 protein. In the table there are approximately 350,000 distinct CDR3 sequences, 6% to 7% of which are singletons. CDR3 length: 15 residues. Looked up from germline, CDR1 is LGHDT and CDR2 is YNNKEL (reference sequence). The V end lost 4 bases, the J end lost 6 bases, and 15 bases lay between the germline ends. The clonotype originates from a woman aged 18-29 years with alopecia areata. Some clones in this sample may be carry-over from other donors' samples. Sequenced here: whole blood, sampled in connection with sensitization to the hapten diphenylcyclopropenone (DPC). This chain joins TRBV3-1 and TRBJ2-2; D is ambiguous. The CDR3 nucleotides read TGTGCCAGCAGCCCCTACCGTGGGGTGTCCGGGGAGCTGTTTTTT. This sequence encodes CASSPYRGVSGELFF.